This T cell receptor (beta chain) was identified during a study of blood T cell repertoires in COVID-19. Study at large: The United States, Italy and Spain were the sources of the acute and convalescent COVID-19 samples. From T cells, B-cell-depleted T cells, or PBMCs came the material, which was cDNA or gDNA.

Authors' analysis steps: How many nucleated cells were present was estimated from reference gene primer amplification. Sequencing used immunoSEQ multiplex PCR; TCRdb keeps in-frame clones, though not all of them. That table furnishes V, J and clone size, whereas the DNA furnished D and trimming. This sample has some 120,000 clones, with roughly 83% found just once. After removal of 7 bases from V and 10 bases from J, the junction contained 10 bases not matched to a gene. The CDR3 has 13 amino acids. The germline CDR1 and CDR2 sequences are SGHAT and FQNNGV. Sample: peripheral blood. V gene TRBV11-2 combines with J gene TRBJ1-2, with 9 bases aligning to TRBD1. This sequence was found in a woman in her 70s with acute or convalescent COVID-19. The CDR3 protein is CASTPRDRVDYTF. For the CDR3, the DNA is TGTGCCAGCACCCCCCGGGACAGGGTGGACTACACCTTC.